The rows below give T cell receptor beta chains drawn from one sample of a study of shared clonotypes between healthy human individuals. Profiled with immunoSEQ multiplex PCR; TCRdb holds only in-frame clones, not every one. This table has 2,500,000 or so clones, roughly 90% appearing once. Sequences were obtained from naive CD4+ T cells from PBMCs. The receptors were sampled from a man between 18 and 35 years old in good health. Some clones in this sample may be carry-over from other donors' samples. CDR3s include the opening cysteine and the closing phenylalanine or tryptophan. D genes are given only for firm matches. For some rows the clone size is stated as once, few or many, or as a class when expanded; others skip it.

-,-,TRBV2,TRBJ1-2,TGTGCCAGCAGAGCCCGGGTAGGGAGCTATGGCTACACCTTC,CASRARVGSYGYTF
-,once,TRBV18,TRBJ2-7,TGTGCCAGCTCACCCCCCCTAGGTAGTCGCGACGAGCAGTACTTC,CASSPPLGSRDEQYF
-,-,TRBV7-3,TRBJ2-1,TGTGCCAGCAGCCTCGGGACAAGGACCAACAATGAGCAGTTCTTC,CASSLGTRTNNEQFF
-,-,TRBV7-3,TRBJ1-1,TGTGCCAGCAGCTTCGGACGGGCAAACACTGAAGCTTTCTTT,CASSFGRANTEAFF
-,-,TRBV6-5,TRBJ1-6,TGTGCCAGCAGTTACGGCAGGGTCGCGTCACCCCTCCACTTT,CASSYGRVASPLHF
TRBD2,-,TRBV27,TRBJ2-7,TGTGCCAGCAGTCGACTAGCGGGAGGGGTAGGCTACGAGCAGTACTTC,CASSRLAGGVGYEQYF
-,-,TRBV5-8,TRBJ1-3,TGTGCCAGCAGCTTGGTTTACACGGACTCTGGAAACACCATATATTTT,CASSLVYTDSGNTIYF
TRBD1,-,TRBV27,TRBJ2-1,TGTGCCAGCAGTGTACCGGGACAGGGATACAATGAGCAGTTCTTC,CASSVPGQGYNEQFF
-,-,TRBV6-5,TRBJ2-1,TGTGCCACTACCGGCGAGGGGGGGCATGAGCAGTTCTTC,CATTGEGGHEQFF
-,-,TRBV30,TRBJ1-1,TGTGCCTGGAGTGTACTCCGGGGATGGGAGATTATGAACACTGAAGCTTTCTTT,CAWSVLRGWEIMNTEAFF
TRBD1,-,TRBV6-1,TRBJ2-5,TGTGCCAGCAGCCTGGGACAGGGTTGGGAGACCCAGTACTTC,CASSLGQGWETQYF
-,-,TRBV9,TRBJ2-7,TGTGCCAGCAGCGGGGGGTCGGTCAGCCACTACGAGCAGTACTTC,CASSGGSVSHYEQYF
-,-,TRBV4-2,TRBJ2-4,TGTGCCAGCAGCCCATCCAGCGGGCTTATAGCCAAAAACATTCAGTACTTC,CASSPSSGLIAKNIQYF
-,-,TRBV7-9,TRBJ1-1,TGTGCCAGCAGCTTCGGGCGGGGGACTGAAGCTTTCTTT,CASSFGRGTEAFF
TRBD2,-,TRBV5-1,TRBJ2-1,TGCGCCAGCAGCTTGGCTCTAGCGGGAGGGGTCGATGAGCAGTTCTTC,CASSLALAGGVDEQFF
-,-,TRBV6-6,TRBJ1-3,TGTGCCAGCAGTGGGGCGGTGAACACCATATATTTT,CASSGAVNTIYF
-,-,TRBV21-1,TRBJ1-6,TGTGCCAGCACCATCGATTACCAGGGAAGTGCCAAGGATAATTCACCCCTCCACTTT,CASTIDYQGSAKDNSPLHF
-,-,TRBV5-1,TRBJ1-2,TGCGCCAGCACCCTGGGGGCCCCAGGCCAAGGGGGCTACACCTTC,CASTLGAPGQGGYTF
-,-,TRBV28,TRBJ1-2,TGTGCCAGCAGCCTAGACGGACTGGGTGGCTACACCTTC,CASSLDGLGGYTF
-,-,TRBV15,TRBJ2-3,TGTGCCACCAGCCGATGGGACGGATTTAGCACAGATACGCAGTATTTT,CATSRWDGFSTDTQYF
-,-,TRBV29-1,TRBJ2-5,TGCAGCGTCGGATGGGAGACCCAGTACTTC,CSVGWETQYF
-,-,TRBV5-1,TRBJ1-2,TGCGCCAGCAGCTCGGGACCGGACTATGGCTACACCTTC,CASSSGPDYGYTF
-,-,TRBV28,TRBJ2-2,TGTGCCAGCACAAACACCGGGGAGCTGTTTTTT,CASTNTGELFF
-,-,TRBV29-1,TRBJ2-6,TGCAGCGTGAAAGGGGACAACGGGGCCAACGTCCTGACTTTC,CSVKGDNGANVLTF
-,-,TRBV7-2,TRBJ2-7,TGTGCCAGCAGCTTAGATCGCGAGCAGTACTTC,CASSLDREQYF
TRBD2,-,TRBV5-6,TRBJ2-3,TGTGCCAGCAGCCCCGGACTAGCGGGAGGTGATACGCAGTATTTT,CASSPGLAGGDTQYF
TRBD2,-,TRBV5-6,TRBJ2-7,TGTGCCAGCAGCTTGCGGGTAGCGGGAGCATTTGTGCAGTACTTC,CASSLRVAGAFVQYF
TRBD1,-,TRBV4-1,TRBJ1-4,TGCGCCAGCAGCCCTGATCCGGGACAGCATAATGAAAAACTGTTTTTT,CASSPDPGQHNEKLFF
-,-,TRBV18,TRBJ1-2,TGTGCCAGCTCACCGAGTACCCACGGGAACTATGGCTACACCTTC,CASSPSTHGNYGYTF
TRBD2,-,TRBV7-2,TRBJ2-1,TGTGCCAGCAGCCTACACCTTAGCGGGAGGGTTTACAATGAGCAGTTCTTC,CASSLHLSGRVYNEQFF
TRBD2,-,TRBV19,TRBJ2-1,TGTGCCAGTCATCCGGGACTAGGGAGCTCCTACAATGAGCAGTTCTTC,CASHPGLGSSYNEQFF
-,once,TRBV28,TRBJ2-4,TGTGCCAGCAGTTCACACAGCACTTTAGCCAAAAACATTCAGTACTTC,CASSSHSTLAKNIQYF
TRBD1,-,TRBV7-9,TRBJ2-5,TGTGCCAGCAGCTTAGCGGGACAGAGAGAGACCCAGTACTTC,CASSLAGQRETQYF
-,-,TRBV7-6,TRBJ2-3,TGTGCCAGCAGCTTAGCCGGGCAGGGTGGCACAGATACGCAGTATTTT,CASSLAGQGGTDTQYF
-,-,TRBV5-6,TRBJ2-1,TGTGCCAGCAGATCCGGGAGTCTCACCTACAATGAGCAGTTCTTC,CASRSGSLTYNEQFF
-,-,TRBV30,TRBJ1-5,TGTGCCTGGAGCAACCGAGGTCAGCCCCAGCATTTT,CAWSNRGQPQHF
TRBD1,few,TRBV10-1,TRBJ1-5,TGCGCCAGCATCCTCCAACAGGGGAGCAATCAGCCCCAGCATTTT,CASILQQGSNQPQHF
TRBD2,-,TRBV11-2,TRBJ2-1,TGTGCCAGCAGCTTAAAGAACTCCTGGGGGGGAAACTACAATGAGCAGTTCTTC,CASSLKNSWGGNYNEQFF
TRBD1,-,TRBV18,TRBJ1-1,TGTGCCAGCTCAGGCCCAGGGGGTTTGAACACTGAAGCTTTCTTT,CASSGPGGLNTEAFF
-,-,TRBV7-8,TRBJ1-5,TGTGCCAGCAGCCCGGATGAGAGGGGCAATCAGCCCCAGCATTTT,CASSPDERGNQPQHF
TRBD2,-,TRBV7-2,TRBJ2-3,TGTGCCAGCAGCACGACTAGCGGGAGGGCCCCAGATACGCAGTATTTT,CASSTTSGRAPDTQYF
-,-,TRBV6-1,TRBJ1-1,TGTGCCAGCAGTTTCCCAAACACTGAAGCTTTCTTT,CASSFPNTEAFF
TRBD1,few,TRBV5-5,TRBJ1-5,TGTGCCAGCAGCGGAGGGACAGGCAATAGCAATCAGCCCCAGCATTTT,CASSGGTGNSNQPQHF
-,-,TRBV5-1,TRBJ1-2,TGCGCCAGCAGCTCCACTGAGGACGGCTATGGCTACACCTTC,CASSSTEDGYGYTF
TRBD1,-,TRBV9,TRBJ1-2,TGTGCCAGCAGCGTAGCTGACAGGGCAGTGGGCTACACCTTC,CASSVADRAVGYTF
TRBD1,-,TRBV30,TRBJ1-4,TGTGCCTGGAAAAGGGGGCCGGTTAATGAAAAACTGTTTTTT,CAWKRGPVNEKLFF
-,-,TRBV7-2,TRBJ2-3,TGTGCCAGCAGCTTAGGGTCCCAGCCCATCCTTAGCACAGATACGCAGTATTTT,CASSLGSQPILSTDTQYF
-,-,TRBV5-4,TRBJ2-3,TGTGCCAGCAGCTTAGGCCCTGCGGCAGATACGCAGTATTTT,CASSLGPAADTQYF
-,-,TRBV7-3,TRBJ1-1,TGTGCCAGCAGCATGGGGGACACTGAAGCTTTCTTT,CASSMGDTEAFF
TRBD1,-,TRBV6-6,TRBJ1-4,TGTGCCAGCAGTTCGGGACAGACTAATGAAAAACTGTTTTTT,CASSSGQTNEKLFF
-,-,TRBV28,TRBJ2-7,TGTGCCAGCAGTTTACAAGGGGGCTACGAGCAGTACTTC,CASSLQGGYEQYF